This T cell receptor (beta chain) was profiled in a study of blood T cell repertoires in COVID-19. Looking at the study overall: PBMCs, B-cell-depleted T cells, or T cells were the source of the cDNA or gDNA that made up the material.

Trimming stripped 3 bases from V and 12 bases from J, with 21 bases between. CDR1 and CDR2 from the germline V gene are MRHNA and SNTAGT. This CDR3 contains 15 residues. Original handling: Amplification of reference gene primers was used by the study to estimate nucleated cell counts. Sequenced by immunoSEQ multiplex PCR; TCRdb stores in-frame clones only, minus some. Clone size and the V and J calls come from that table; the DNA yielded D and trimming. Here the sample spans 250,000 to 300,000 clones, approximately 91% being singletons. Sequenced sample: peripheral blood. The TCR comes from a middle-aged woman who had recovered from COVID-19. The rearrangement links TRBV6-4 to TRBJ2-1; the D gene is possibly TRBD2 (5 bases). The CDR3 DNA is TGTGCCAGCAGTGAAGGGAGTGGGCCGCTCGTCGTGCAGTTCTTC. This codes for CASSEGSGPLVVQFF.